The 18 T cell receptor beta chains listed next were all sequenced from one sample in a study of molecular identifiers for immune sequencing clone quantification. TCRdb processed the PCR reads anew with MiXCR; each CDR3 protein has one entry. This sample has roughly 100,000 distinct CDR3 sequences, with 30% to 35% found just once. The specimen sequenced was naive CD8+ T cells from blood, with Jurkat cell RNA spiked in. Subset here: FACS-sorted CD8+CD4-CCR7+CD45RA+ naive T cells. Receptors originate from a human donor in good health. Some libraries in this study had Jurkat cell RNA spiked in.

The J gene is TRBJ2-1, the V gene TRBV6-2 or TRBV6-3; D uncertain. The length of the CDR3 is 13 residues. Between the trimmed V and J ends, which lost 4 bases and 8 bases, there was a span of 12 bases. Germline loops: CDR1 MNHEY, CDR2 SVGEGT. CDR3 sequence reads: CASSSARWDEQFF. The CDR3 DNA reads TGTGCCAGCAGTTCCGCACGATGGGATGAGCAGTTCTTC.

The chain employs TRBV29-1 and TRBJ2-5; TRBD1 might be the D (6 bases). The germline V gene encodes CDR1 SQVTM and CDR2 ANQGSEA. This CDR3 has 14 residues. The V end lost 1 base, the J end lost 3 bases, and 12 bases lay between the germline ends. The CDR3 DNA follows: TGCAGCGTTGAAGCGAGGGGGAGAGAAGAGACCCAGTACTTC. Protein product: CSVEARGREETQYF.

This rearrangement joins TRBV13 to TRBJ2-3, with TRBD2 as a possible D gene (6 bases). Trimming removed 1 base at V and 5 bases at J, with 13 bases between. Germline CDR1 is PRHDT and CDR2 is FYEKMQ (reference sequence). This CDR3 comprises 15 residues. The CDR3 reads CASSLVSGVQDTQYF. The CDR3 DNA sequence: TGTGCCAGCAGCTTAGTGTCGGGGGTACAAGATACGCAGTATTTT.

The chain carries TRBV6-2 or TRBV6-3 and TRBJ2-1, with 7 bases lining up with TRBD1. J gave up 8 bases and V 7 bases, and 5 bases lay outside the gene matches. This CDR3 contains 12 residues. From germline, CDR1 is MNHEY and CDR2 SVGEGT. The CDR3 protein is CASKDRPDEQFF. The CDR3 coding sequence is TGTGCCAGCAAGGACAGGCCCGATGAGCAGTTCTTC.

This clonotype was recorded a few times. This may come from a read error, since a much larger clone is one base off. The gene calls are TRBV5-3 and TRBJ2-7; 7 bases are shared with TRBD2. TRBV5-3 is noted as an ORF with a role that remains uncertain. This CDR3 region has 14 residues. The CDR3 bases are TGTGCCAGCAGCTTGGGGGGGAGCCCCTACGAGCAGTACTTC. As protein: CASSLGGSPYEQYF.

Comment on this clonotype: A much larger clonotype is one base distant, so this may be a read error. This chain joins TRBV6-6 and TRBJ2-3, with D possibly TRBD2 on 6 matching bases. Germline V gene lookup returns CDR1 MNHNY and CDR2 SVGAGI (reference sequence). There are 14 residues in the CDR3. The CDR3, as DNA: TGTGCCAGCAGTTTCCCACTAGCAACAGATACGCAGAATTTT. Translating it yields CASSFPLATDTQNF.

Notes on this clonotype: This may be a read error, as it is one base from a much larger clone. The final CDR3 position lacks the conserved phenylalanine or tryptophan, pointing to a likely read error. The V and J genes are TRBV20-1 and TRBJ1-1, with unresolved D. Trimming shortened V by 0 bases and J by 1 base, and 6 bases separated the two germline ends. Germline V lookup: CDR1 DFQATT, CDR2 SNEGSKA (reference sequence). This CDR3 has 13 residues. CDR3 coding DNA: TGCAGTGCTAGAGATCCAGGGAACACTGAAGCTTTCTTA. Amino acids: CSARDPGNTEAFL.

The chain combines TRBV7-9 with TRBJ2-3; D is perhaps TRBD2 (7 bases). The CDR3 consists of 15 residues. The ends were cut back, 2 bases at V and 5 bases at J, with 14 bases in the middle. Germline-derived CDR1 and CDR2 are SEHNR and FQNEAQ (reference sequence). The CDR3 coding sequence is TGTGCCAGCAGCTTATCACAGGGAGGGTTAGATACGCAGTATTTT. This sequence encodes CASSLSQGGLDTQYF.

This clonotype occurred many times. The V gene is TRBV7-9, the J gene TRBJ2-3; 14 bases align to TRBD2. V dropped 2 bases and J dropped 8; count of bases not matched to a gene: 9. In germline, CDR1 is SEHNR, CDR2 FQNEAQ (reference sequence). The CDR3 runs to 17 residues. The DNA for the CDR3 is TGTGCCAGCAGCTTACCCCGACTAGCGGGAGGGCAAGTTACGCAGTATTTT. This codes for CASSLPRLAGGQVTQYF.

This clonotype was seen ten or more times. This chain uses TRBV7-8 with TRBJ1-1; D remains ambiguous. This CDR3 region has 12 residues. Between the trimmed V and J ends, which lost 0 bases and 11 bases, there was a span of 10 bases. Germline V gene lookup returns CDR1 SGHVS and CDR2 FQNEAQ. The chain's CDR3 is CASSLATDSAFF. CDR3 coding DNA: TGTGCCAGCAGCTTAGCAACAGATTCGGCTTTCTTT. Complete variable domain (other parts from reference TRBV7-8 and TRBJ1-1): GAGVSQSPRYKVAKRGQDVALRCDPISGHVSLFWYQQALGQGPEFLTYFQNEAQLDKSGLPSDRFFAERPEGSVSTLKIQRTQQEDSAVYLCASSLATDSAFFGQGTRLTVV.

The chain combines TRBV5-4 with TRBJ2-7, with D possibly TRBD2 on 5 matching bases. The CDR3 loop spans 14 amino acids. V lost 4 bases to trimming and J lost 0 bases, with 11 bases between them. Germline loops: CDR1 SGHNT, CDR2 YYREEE (reference sequence). CDR3 nucleotide sequence: TGTGCCAGCAGCCCCGGGATGAGCTCCTACGAGCAGTACTTC. Its protein product is CASSPGMSSYEQYF.

This clonotype was counted only a few times. The J gene is TRBJ2-5, the V gene TRBV7-2; D perhaps matches TRBD1 (6 bases). V lost 4 bases and J lost 2, with 8 bases in between. CDR3 length: 13 residues. Germline V lookup: CDR1 SGHTA, CDR2 FQGNSA. CDR3 loop: CASSSDRQETQYF. DNA of the CDR3: TGTGCCAGCAGCTCCGACAGGCAAGAGACCCAGTACTTC.

The chain recombines TRBV6-6 with TRBJ2-1; D could derive from TRBD1 or TRBD2 (5 bases each). The CDR3 runs 16 residues. V was pared by 3 bases and J by 8 bases, with 20 bases between. Germline CDR1 is MNHNY and CDR2 is SVGAGI (reference sequence). The DNA of the CDR3 is TGTGCCAGCAGTTATCTCCCCGGGACCCCGATCGATGAGCAGTTCTTC. The encoded protein is CASSYLPGTPIDEQFF.

Of note for this clonotype: One end of the junction fails to match germline, which may point to a read error. V usage is TRBV5-3 and J usage is TRBJ2-1, with TRBD2 matching 9 bases. TRBV5-3 is noted as an ORF with a role that remains uncertain. There are 15 residues in the CDR3. CDR3 loop: CASSLERGASGEQFF. CDR3 DNA: TGTGCCAGCAGCTTGGAGCGGGGGGCCTCCGGTGAGCAGTTCTTC.

The V gene is TRBV28, the J gene TRBJ2-3, with TRBD2 identical over 15 bases. Germline V gives CDR1 MDHEN, CDR2 SYDVKM. V lost 5 bases, J lost 1 base, and 4 bases stayed unmatched. CDR3 length: 17 residues. Here the CDR3 DNA reads TGTGCCAGCAGTCCCGGACTAGCGGGAGGGGGCACAGATACGCAGTATTTT. This encodes CASSPGLAGGGTDTQYF.

This clonotype was recorded a few times. This chain links TRBV24-1 with TRBJ2-1; 8 nucleotides agree with TRBD1. This CDR3 is 18 amino acids long. Germline CDR1 and CDR2: KGHDR and SFDVKD. Trimming removed 4 bases from V and 4 bases from J; junction bases left unmatched: 14. The CDR3, as DNA: TGTGCCACCAGTGACCAAACAGGGGGGCGCGGGCATTACAATGAGCAGTTCTTC. Protein product: CATSDQTGGRGHYNEQFF.

The V and J genes are TRBV11-2 and TRBJ2-2, with 10 bases fitting TRBD2. With 2 bases clipped from V and 4 bases from J, the junction kept 13 bases outside the gene matches. The CDR3 has 19 residues. Germline CDR1 reads SGHAT; CDR2 reads FQNNGV. The CDR3 DNA reads as TGTGCCAGCAGCTTAACCATCCTAGCGGGAGCCCCGGGCACCGGGGAGCTGTTTTTT. This codes for CASSLTILAGAPGTGELFF. The full variable domain, its missing parts supplied by reference TRBV11-2 and TRBJ2-2, is EAGVAQSPRYKIIEKRQSVAFWCNPISGHATLYWYQQILGQGPKLLIQFQNNGVVDDSQLPKDRFSAERLKGVDSTLKIQPAKLEDSAVYLCASSLTILAGAPGTGELFFGEGSRLTVL.

The V call is TRBV4-3, the J call TRBJ2-4, with a possible D match to TRBD1 (6 bases). The V gene's germline CDR1 is LGHNA and CDR2 YSLEER. V lost 4 bases to trimming and J lost 2 bases, with 12 bases between them. The CDR3 covers 15 residues. CDR3 residues: CASSRNRAPKNIQYF. As DNA, the CDR3 is TGCGCCAGCAGCCGCAACAGGGCTCCCAAAAACATTCAGTACTTC.